This T cell receptor (beta chain) is drawn from a study of T cells in Graves' hyperthyroidism and ophthalmopathy. Notes on the study in general: The majority of expanded thyroid clonotypes above 0.001 also appeared in blood. Ophthalmopathy got predicted by the model a median 6.5 months before its onset.

Every diagnosis used clinical symptoms, serum thyroxine and TRAb, thyroid ultrasound and orbital computed tomography. Amplification of TCR beta CDR3 regions used RNA as the template. TCR CDR3 underwent first-round RT-PCR with the HTBI primer set. TCRdb independently ran MiXCR on the multiplex PCR reads; one entry per CDR3 protein. The sample carries hundreds of thousands of distinct CDR3 sequences, roughly 13% recorded once. V was cut by 5 bases and J by 0 bases, with 8 bases left in between. There are 14 residues in the CDR3. Germline V gene sequence: CDR1 MNHEY, CDR2 SVGEGT. This clonotype was seen many times. Its antigen is undetermined.

This receptor was identified in a woman under 30 with Graves' hyperthyroidism. Sequencing was performed on blood. The J gene is TRBJ2-4, the V gene TRBV6-2 or TRBV6-3; D gene unclear. CDR3 amino acids: CASSKGLAKNIQYF. The CDR3, as DNA: TGTGCCAGCAGTAAAGGTTTAGCCAAAAACATTCAGTACTTC.